Below, 12 T cell receptor beta chains from the same sample are listed, as sequenced in a study of blood T cell repertoires in COVID-19. Sequencing was performed with immunoSEQ multiplex PCR; in TCRdb, only in-frame clones are kept and a portion is missing. Here the sample spans roughly 130,000 clones, 80% to 90% being singletons. Material: peripheral blood. The receptors originated from an older woman with acute or convalescent COVID-19.

The genes are TRBV27 and TRBJ1-2; 7 bases agree with TRBD1. J lost 5 bases, V lost 5 bases, and 5 bases had no gene match. The germline CDR1 and CDR2 sequences are MNHEY and SMNVEV (reference sequence). The CDR3 is 13 amino acids. CDR3 DNA sequence: TGTGCCAGCAGTCAGGACAGGTCATATGGCTACACCTTC. Protein: CASSQDRSYGYTF.

The CDR3 nucleotides read TGTGCCACCGCGACTAGCGAGGTTTCCTACGAGCAGTACGTC. Translating it yields CATATSEVSYEQYV. J is TRBJ2-7 and V is TRBV6-6, with 8 nucleotides matching TRBD2. The germline CDR1 and CDR2 sequences are MNHNY and SVGAGI (reference sequence). V shed 10 bases, J shed 1 base, and the junction held 9 bases outside the gene matches. The CDR3 is 14 amino acids.

The rearrangement uses TRBV7-3 and TRBJ2-2, with 8 bases matching TRBD2. CDR1 is SGHTA, CDR2 FQGTGA, per germline. V dropped 5 bases and J dropped 5; count of bases not matched to a gene: 10. This CDR3 comprises 16 residues. CDR3 sequence (DNA): TGTGCCAGCAGCAAACCTGGACCGGGGGGGACCGGGGAGCTGTTTTTT. Its translation is CASSKPGPGGTGELFF. The complete variable domain, with remaining parts taken from reference TRBV7-3 and TRBJ2-2, reads GAGVSQTPSNKVTEKGKYVELRCDPISGHTALYWYRQSLGQGPEFLIYFQGTGAADDSGLPNDRFFAVRPEGSVSTLKIQRTERGDSAVYLCASSKPGPGGTGELFFGEGSRLTVL.

This clone was observed a few times. The chain recombines TRBV6-6 with TRBJ2-2, with D uncertain. This CDR3 is built from 12 residues. Germline assignment: CDR1 MNHNY and CDR2 SVGAGI (reference sequence). V was clipped by 5 bases and J by 6 bases, with 7 bases between them. Here the CDR3 DNA reads TGTGCCAGCAGTATCAGTCCCGGGGAGCTGTTTTTT. It specifies CASSISPGELFF.

V is TRBV7-9 and J is TRBJ2-2; a possible D gene is TRBD1 (6 bases). Germline-derived CDR1 and CDR2 are SEHNR and FQNEAQ (reference sequence). CDR3 length: 15 amino acids. V was cut by 5 bases and J by 4 bases, with 14 bases left in between. The CDR3 protein is CASSHSGTTTGELFF. The DNA for the CDR3 is TGTGCCAGCAGCCATTCGGGGACAACCACCGGGGAGCTGTTTTTT.

In this sample, this clone turned up once. The chain links TRBV14 to TRBJ1-2; D is undetermined. Trimming took off 0 bases at V and 4 bases at J, with 6 bases between the two ends. The CDR3 is 13 amino acids. Germline lookup yields CDR1 SGHDN and CDR2 FVKESK. The CDR3 protein is CASSQDLSYGYTF. CDR3 in DNA: TGTGCCAGCAGCCAAGATTTGAGCTATGGCTACACCTTC.

This clone was counted between two and nine times. The chain joins TRBV10-2 to TRBJ1-6, with 7 nucleotides matching TRBD1. The V segment lost 7 bases and the J segment 10 bases; nucleotides outside the gene matches: 16. The CDR3 is 16 residues long. Looked up from germline, CDR1 is WSHSY and CDR2 is SAAADI. DNA for the CDR3: TGCGCCAGCATTGGGGACAGCATACCTGGTGGATCACCCCTCCACTTT. This translates into CASIGDSIPGGSPLHF.

The chain employs TRBV12-2 and TRBJ1-5. TRBV12-2 has pseudogene status. CDR3 length: 19 amino acids. CDR3 nucleotide sequence: TGTGCAAGTCGCTTGATTCCGGTGGACTCTCGGAACCTCAATCAGCCCCAGCATTTT. Translation: CASRLIPVDSRNLNQPQHF.

This clone has only one observation. This sequence joins TRBV6-4 and TRBJ2-3; tentatively, D is TRBD2 (6 bases). CDR3 length equals 14 residues. V was clipped by 6 bases and J by 0 bases, with 10 bases between them. CDR1 is MRHNA and CDR2 is SNTAGT in the germline V gene. In nucleotides, the CDR3 is TGTGCCAGCAGACAAAGCGGGAGCACAGATACGCAGTATTTT. Translated: CASRQSGSTDTQYF.

The chain joins TRBV5-1 to TRBJ1-1, with 7 bases identical to TRBD1. The J segment lost 2 bases and the V segment lost 0 bases, leaving 4 bases of the junction unmatched. This CDR3 is built from 15 residues. The germline gives CDR1 SGHRS, CDR2 YFSETQ. In nucleotides, the CDR3 is TGCGCCAGCAGCTTGGGAGGGGGCTTCAACACTGAAGCTTTCTTT. This translates into CASSLGGGFNTEAFF.

The rearrangement uses TRBV6-6 and TRBJ2-1, with TRBD2 matching 10 bases. The trim removed 5 bases at V and 1 base at J, leaving 8 bases unmatched. This CDR3 has 17 amino acids. Germline V lookup: CDR1 MNHNY, CDR2 SVGAGI (reference sequence). The CDR3 is CASSPILAGGSYNEQFF. CDR3 nucleotides: TGTGCCAGCAGTCCAATTTTAGCGGGAGGTTCCTACAATGAGCAGTTCTTC.

This clone was counted a single time. The J gene is TRBJ2-1, the V gene TRBV24-1; 13 bases match TRBD2. V trimming: 3 bases; J trimming: 8 bases; junction bases outside the gene matches: 6. The CDR3 is 16 amino acids. Germline V gene sequence: CDR1 KGHDR, CDR2 SFDVKD. The CDR3, as DNA: TGTGCCACCAGTGATCCCGGGACTAGCGGGAACTATGAGCAGTTCTTC. Translated, it gives CATSDPGTSGNYEQFF.